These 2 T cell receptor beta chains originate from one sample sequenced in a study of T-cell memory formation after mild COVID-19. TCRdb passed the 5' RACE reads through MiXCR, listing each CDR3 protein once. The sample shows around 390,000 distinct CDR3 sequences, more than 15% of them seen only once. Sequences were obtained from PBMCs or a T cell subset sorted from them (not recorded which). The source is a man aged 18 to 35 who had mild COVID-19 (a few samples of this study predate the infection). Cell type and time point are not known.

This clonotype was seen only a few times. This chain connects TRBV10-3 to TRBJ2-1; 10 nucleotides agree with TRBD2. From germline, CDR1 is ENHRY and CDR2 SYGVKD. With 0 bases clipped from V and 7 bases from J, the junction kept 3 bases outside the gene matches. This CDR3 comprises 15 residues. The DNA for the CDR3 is TGTGCCATCAGTGAGTCATTAGCGGGGGGTAATGAGCAGTTCTTC. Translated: CAISESLAGGNEQFF.

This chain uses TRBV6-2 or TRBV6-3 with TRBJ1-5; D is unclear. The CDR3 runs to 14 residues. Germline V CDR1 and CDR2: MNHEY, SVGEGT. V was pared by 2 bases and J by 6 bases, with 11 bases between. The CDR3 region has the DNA TGTGCCAGCAGTTACAACCGGGCGGCTCAGCCCCAGCATTTT. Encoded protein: CASSYNRAAQPQHF.